This T cell receptor beta chain emerged from a study of blood T cell repertoires in COVID-19. Trimming left V 1 base short and J 8 bases short, with 16 bases between. CDR1 SGHRS and CDR2 YFSETQ come from the germline V gene. The CDR3 has 15 residues. Per the original data handling: Scientists estimated how many nucleated cells there were by amplifying reference gene primers. TCRdb keeps only in-frame clones here, not all; method: immunoSEQ multiplex PCR. V and J calls and clone size are as listed in that table; D and trimming were resolved from the DNA. Of 180,000 or so clones listed, 82% are singletons.

The chain is built from TRBV5-1 and TRBJ2-1; tentatively, D is TRBD1 (5 bases). The specimen sequenced was peripheral blood. The clonotype originates from a human donor with acute or convalescent COVID-19. The donor label of this sample is uncertain. The DNA of the CDR3 is TGCGCCAGCAGCTTGAGGGGTTACAGGTACGATGAGCAGTTCTTC. Protein: CASSLRGYRYDEQFF.